This entry describes one T cell receptor beta chain. Some clones are missing from TCRdb's copy, which holds only in-frame ones; the method was immunoSEQ multiplex PCR. The sample comprises about 210,000 clones, about 90% of which are singletons, and approximately 1.2% rests with the top ten. The germline V gene encodes CDR1 KGHSH and CDR2 LQKENI. V was cut by 3 bases and J by 1 base, with 13 bases left in between. The CDR3 runs to 17 residues. This specimen belongs to a study of blood T cell repertoires in COVID-19. This sequence was found in a man aged 25 to 40 with acute or convalescent COVID-19. The chain uses TRBV18 and TRBJ2-6; D might be TRBD1 (5 bases). Sequencing input: peripheral blood. CDR3 protein: CASSPRGQRSGANVLTF. In DNA, the CDR3 is TGTGCCAGCTCACCGCGCGGACAAAGATCTGGGGCCAACGTCCTGACTTTC.